The T cell receptor beta chain under discussion was sequenced for a study of identical twins. Study-wide results and caveats: Where beta out-of-frame sequences were concerned, excess twin sharing was weaker. Without tracking the same donors, conclusions rested on cross-sectional statistical analysis.

Germline V gives CDR1 SGHRS, CDR2 YFSETQ. This CDR3 is built from 12 residues. This clonotype has ten or more counts. Its specificity is not known. Compared with germline, one end of the junction differs, possibly owing to a read error. Template switching, a step in the protocol, added a universal primer site, and cDNA carried unique molecular identifiers. TCRdb re-derived calls from the 5' RACE reads in MiXCR, one entry per CDR3 protein. The repertoire holds 1.5 million to 2 million distinct CDR3 sequences, with about 32% as singletons. Healthy Caucasians supplied all donations. The chain is built from TRBV5-1 and TRBJ1-2; unclear D gene. The specimen was cord blood. The receptor was derived from a newborn girl in good health. CDR3 protein: CASSLGRDGYTF. In nucleotides, the CDR3 is TGTGCCAGCAGTTTGGGGAGGGATGGCTACACCTTC.